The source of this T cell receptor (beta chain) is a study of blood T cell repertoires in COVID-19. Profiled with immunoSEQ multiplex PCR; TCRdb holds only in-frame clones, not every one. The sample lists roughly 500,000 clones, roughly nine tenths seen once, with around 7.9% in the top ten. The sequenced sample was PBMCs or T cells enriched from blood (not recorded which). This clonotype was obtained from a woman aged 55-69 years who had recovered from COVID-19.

The CDR3 region has the DNA TGTGCCAGCAGCTTTGGCCGGGACTTCACTGAAGCTTTCTTT. It specifies CASSFGRDFTEAFF. The chain has TRBV7-2 and TRBJ1-1; tentative D call: TRBD1 (5 bases). The germline V gene has CDR1 SGHTA and CDR2 FQGNSA. V dropped 3 bases and J dropped 4 bases, with 12 bases sitting between them. The CDR3 spans 14 residues. The full variable domain, rest sourced from reference TRBV7-2 and TRBJ1-1, is GAGVSQSPSNKVTEKGKDVELRCDPISGHTALYWYRQSLGQGLEFLIYFQGNSAPDKSGLPSDRFSAERTGGSVSTLTIQRTQQEDSAVYLCASSFGRDFTEAFFGQGTRLTVV.